The 29 T cell receptor beta chains below were found in one sample sequenced in a study of T cell repertoires in cytomegalovirus infection. TCRdb reanalysed the reads using MiXCR and keeps one entry per CDR3 protein. The sample includes 200,000 to 300,000 distinct CDR3 sequences, approximately 14% of them seen just once. Sequenced: PBMCs. The source of these receptors is a human donor in good health (CMV status not recorded). Some clones in this sample may be carry-over from other donors' samples.

This clonotype was recorded a few times. The chain has TRBV19 and TRBJ2-6; a possible D gene is TRBD1 (6 bases). Trimming pared 3 bases from V and 0 bases from J, leaving 12 bases between. Germline assignment: CDR1 LNHDA and CDR2 SQIVND (reference sequence). The CDR3 runs 17 residues. The CDR3 here is CASSIGQFSSGANVLTF. The CDR3 DNA is TGTGCCAGTAGTATTGGACAGTTCAGCTCTGGGGCCAACGTCCTGACTTTC.

This clonotype was observed a handful of times. The CDR3 region is CSAREGGRSPNQPQHF. The CDR3 DNA reads as TGCAGTGCTAGAGAGGGGGGCAGGTCACCAAATCAGCCCCAGCATTTT. This chain joins TRBV20-1 and TRBJ1-5; tentative D call: TRBD1 (6 bases). The CDR3 runs 16 residues. Deletions cut 0 bases from V and 4 bases from J, with 16 bases between. Germline CDR1 and CDR2: DFQATT and SNEGSKA (reference sequence).

In this sample, this clonotype turned up a few times. The chain joins TRBV29-1 to TRBJ1-1, with D maybe TRBD1 (5 bases). V was clipped by 2 bases and J by 3 bases, with 13 bases between them. The CDR3 contains 14 residues. The germline CDR1 and CDR2 sequences are SQVTM and ANQGSEA. The CDR3 DNA sequence: TGCAGCGTTGAACCCTTCGACAGAGACACTGAAGCTTTCTTT. This gives the protein CSVEPFDRDTEAFF.

The sample holds many counts of this clonotype. The rearrangement links TRBV4-3 to TRBJ1-2; the D is unclear. Germline V gene data show CDR1 as LGHNA and CDR2 as YSLEER. V was shortened by 0 bases and J by 4 bases, with 12 bases between the two germline ends. The length of the CDR3 is 15 residues. CDR3 in amino acids: CASSQEAAGGYGYTF. DNA for the CDR3: TGCGCCAGCAGCCAAGAGGCGGCTGGTGGCTATGGCTACACCTTC.

This clonotype came up a few times. Written as DNA, the CDR3 is TGTGCCAGCAGCCAAGGGATGAGGGGAGCCGGGTACAATGAGCAGTTCTTC. As protein: CASSQGMRGAGYNEQFF. The gene calls are TRBV3-1 and TRBJ2-1; possibly TRBD1 or TRBD2 for D (5 bases each). The germline CDR1 and CDR2 sequences are LGHDT and YNNKEL (reference sequence). This CDR3 spans 17 amino acids. The V end was cut by 1 base, the J end by 4 bases, with 17 bases between.

The CDR3 sequence is CSAPPGGSTDTQYF. CDR3 in DNA: TGCAGTGCTCCCCCCGGGGGTAGCACAGATACGCAGTATTTT. The V and J genes are TRBV20-1 and TRBJ2-3; tentatively, D is TRBD2 (6 bases). The ends were cut back, 5 bases at V and 0 bases at J, with 12 bases in the middle. Per germline, CDR1 DFQATT and CDR2 SNEGSKA (reference sequence). The CDR3 loop spans 14 amino acids.

The V gene is TRBV12-3 or TRBV12-4, the J gene TRBJ2-2, with no clear D. Deletions cut 6 bases from V and 4 bases from J, with 9 bases between. The CDR3 is 13 residues long. This CDR3 reads CASSPIITGELFF. As DNA, the CDR3 is TGTGCCAGCAGCCCGATTATCACCGGGGAGCTGTTTTTT.

J is TRBJ2-3 and V is TRBV12-3 or TRBV12-4; 13 nucleotides match TRBD2. Trimming at V came to 6 bases and at J to 3 bases, leaving 6 bases not matched to a gene. The CDR3 is made up of 16 amino acids. The CDR3 DNA follows: TGTGCCAGCAGCCGCGGACTAGCGGGAGTTACAGATACGCAGTATTTT. Protein: CASSRGLAGVTDTQYF.

The table lists this clonotype with many counts. The rearrangement joins TRBV6-1 to TRBJ2-1; 9 positions agree with TRBD1. This CDR3 region has 14 residues. The V and J ends lost 7 bases and 6 bases, in that order; junction bases with no gene match: 7. Germline CDR1 reads MNHNS; CDR2 reads SASEGT. This CDR3 reads CASTKLDRGNEQFF. The DNA of the CDR3 is TGTGCCAGCACCAAACTGGACAGGGGCAATGAGCAGTTCTTC.

This chain uses TRBV19 with TRBJ2-1, with TRBD2 matching over 7 bases. The V gene end was trimmed by 7 bases and the J gene end by 0 bases; junction bases not matched to a gene: 9. This CDR3 comprises 16 residues. Germline values: CDR1 LNHDA, CDR2 SQIVND (reference sequence). The CDR3 DNA reads TGTGCCAGTATAAAGCGGGATTCAAGCTCCTACAATGAGCAGTTCTTC. Translation: CASIKRDSSSYNEQFF.

This clonotype was detected many times. The chain recombines TRBV6-5 with TRBJ2-3; D is unclear. CDR1 and CDR2 from the germline V gene are MNHEY and SVGAGI. The CDR3 loop spans 14 amino acids. V was shortened by 5 bases and J by 1 base, with 10 bases between the two germline ends. The DNA for the CDR3 is TGTGCCAGCAGTCCCGTACGCCGCACAGATACGCAGTATTTT. Translated, it gives CASSPVRRTDTQYF.

The chain is built from TRBV20-1 and TRBJ2-5; D gene uncertain. V was pared by 5 bases and J by 3 bases, with 1 base between. CDR3 length equals 9 residues. CDR1 is DFQATT, CDR2 SNEGSKA, per germline (reference sequence). The CDR3 DNA reads as TGCAGTGCTGAAGAGACCCAGTACTTC. Its protein is CSAEETQYF.

This clonotype appeared many times. At one boundary the junction diverges from the germline segment, which might be a read error. The V gene is TRBV28, the J gene TRBJ2-2, with D tentatively TRBD1 (5 bases). CDR3 length equals 15 residues. Germline CDR1 is MDHEN and CDR2 is SYDVKM. The CDR3 here is CASSLSTVHTGELFF. CDR3 bases: TGTGCCAGCAGCTTATCGACAGTGCACACCGGGGAGCTGTTTTTT.

This clonotype has more than one count but fewer than ten. This sequence joins TRBV11-3 and TRBJ2-1; D may be TRBD1 or TRBD2 (5 bases each). V lost 1 base to trimming and J lost 9 bases, with 13 bases between them. The CDR3 is 14 residues long. Germline-derived CDR1 and CDR2 are SGHNT and YENEEA. The CDR3, as DNA: TGTGCCAGCAGCTTAGTCACGGGTGGGGGTGAGCAGTTCTTC. Its translation: CASSLVTGGGEQFF.

The table lists this clonotype with many counts. The chain couples TRBV20-1 to TRBJ2-7, with 7 bases identical to TRBD1. V lost 3 bases, J lost 0 bases, and 5 bases stayed unmatched. This CDR3 has 14 residues. In germline, CDR1 is DFQATT, CDR2 SNEGSKA (reference sequence). CDR3 nucleotides: TGCAGTGCTAGGAGAGGGGGCTACTCCTACGAGCAGTACTTC. It specifies CSARRGGYSYEQYF.

This clonotype turned up a few times. The V call is TRBV7-9, the J call TRBJ2-5, with D maybe TRBD1 (6 bases). Germline values: CDR1 SEHNR, CDR2 FQNEAQ (reference sequence). V was shortened by 6 bases and J by 2 bases, with 13 bases between the two germline ends. CDR3 length: 14 amino acids. The CDR3 is CASSQTGDQETQYF. CDR3 nucleotide sequence: TGTGCCAGCAGTCAGACAGGCGATCAAGAGACCCAGTACTTC.

This clonotype was observed a handful of times. The chain is built from TRBV7-9 and TRBJ1-2; 7 nucleotides line up with TRBD1. V lost 2 bases, J lost 4 bases, and 10 bases stayed unmatched. Germline CDR1 and CDR2: SEHNR and FQNEAQ (reference sequence). The CDR3 spans 16 residues. This CDR3 reads CASSLFRTGETYGYTF. CDR3 in DNA: TGTGCCAGCAGCTTATTTCGTACAGGGGAGACCTATGGCTACACCTTC.

This clonotype was seen a single time. The rearrangement links TRBV7-2 to TRBJ2-1; D is unresolved. V shed 2 bases and J shed 8 bases, with 13 bases lying between them. Germline values: CDR1 SGHTA, CDR2 FQGNSA. The CDR3 sequence is 14 residues long. CDR3 residues: CASSLSTLSHEQFF. In DNA form, the CDR3 reads TGTGCCAGCAGCTTATCCACCCTGTCCCATGAGCAGTTCTTC.

This clonotype was detected many times. This chain joins TRBV6-2 or TRBV6-3 and TRBJ1-1; 7 positions agree with TRBD1. This CDR3 has 12 amino acids. With 5 bases clipped from V and 4 bases from J, the junction kept 1 base outside the gene matches. The germline V gene has CDR1 MNHEY and CDR2 SVGEGT. CDR3 loop: CASSAGGTEAFF. CDR3 in DNA: TGTGCCAGCAGTGCAGGGGGCACTGAAGCTTTCTTT.

This clonotype was detected many times. This sequence joins TRBV7-9 and TRBJ2-3; 10 nucleotides line up with TRBD2. CDR3 length equals 17 residues. V lost 5 bases to trimming and J lost 0 bases; unmatched junction nucleotides: 8. Germline V lookup: CDR1 SEHNR, CDR2 FQNEAQ (reference sequence). The CDR3 DNA reads TGTGCCAGCAGCCGGACTAGCGGAGTATCTAGCACAGATACGCAGTATTTT. It translates to CASSRTSGVSSTDTQYF.

This clonotype was recorded many times. V and J are TRBV7-9 and TRBJ1-1; the D is unclear. The germline V gene has CDR1 SEHNR and CDR2 FQNEAQ (reference sequence). Trimming left V 0 bases short and J 2 bases short, with 7 bases between. CDR3 size: 14 residues. The DNA of the CDR3 is TGTGCCAGCAGCTTAGCGACGGGTAACACTGAAGCTTTCTTT. This encodes CASSLATGNTEAFF.

The CDR3 sequence: CASSLYPQGNEQFF. The CDR3 nucleotides read TGTGCCAGCAGTTTATATCCTCAGGGGAATGAGCAGTTCTTC. V usage is TRBV13 and J usage is TRBJ2-1; D is perhaps TRBD1 (6 bases). The CDR3 has 14 residues. Germline lookup yields CDR1 PRHDT and CDR2 FYEKMQ (reference sequence). Trimming took off 6 bases at V and 7 bases at J, with 16 bases between the two ends.

The chain combines TRBV20-1 with TRBJ2-2; D perhaps matches TRBD1 (5 bases). Looked up from germline, CDR1 is DFQATT and CDR2 is SNEGSKA (reference sequence). CDR3 length equals 14 residues. Trimming removed 2 bases from V and 4 bases from J, with 11 bases in between. The CDR3 sequence is CSARQGDGTGELFF. CDR3 coding DNA: TGCAGTGCTAGACAGGGTGATGGCACCGGGGAGCTGTTTTTT.

The chain has TRBV7-2 and TRBJ2-1; D remains unclear. V was clipped by 1 base and J by 4 bases, with 11 bases between them. Germline loops: CDR1 SGHTA, CDR2 FQGNSA. The CDR3 contains 15 residues. The CDR3 bases are TGTGCCAGCAGCTTAGACTACCGCAAGTACAATGAGCAGTTCTTC. Amino acids: CASSLDYRKYNEQFF.

This rearrangement joins TRBV7-2 to TRBJ2-7; TRBD2 might be the D (6 bases). CDR1 is SGHTA, CDR2 FQGNSA, per germline. V was pared by 1 base and J by 2 bases, with 9 bases between. This CDR3 contains 14 residues. CDR3 nucleotide sequence: TGTGCCAGCAGCTTAGAAACGGGAGCCTACGAGCAGTACTTC. Its protein is CASSLETGAYEQYF. The full variable domain, its missing parts supplied by reference TRBV7-2 and TRBJ2-7, is GAGVSQSPSNKVTEKGKDVELRCDPISGHTALYWYRQSLGQGLEFLIYFQGNSAPDKSGLPSDRFSAERTGGSVSTLTIQRTQQEDSAVYLCASSLETGAYEQYFGPGTRLTVT.

In this sample, this clonotype turned up many times. Written as DNA, the CDR3 is TGTGCCAGCAGTTTCGGAGGGGCAAGGGGGATAAACGAGCAGTACTTC. Translation: CASSFGGARGINEQYF. The rearrangement joins TRBV28 to TRBJ2-7, with D perhaps matching TRBD1 or TRBD2 (6 bases each). The CDR3 extends over 16 amino acids. CDR1 and CDR2 (germline): MDHEN, SYDVKM. Trimming left V 3 bases short and J 5 bases short, with 20 bases between.

In its sample, this clonotype was seen a few times. CDR3 sequence: CASSTQGVEQYF. CDR3 nucleotides: TGCGCCAGCAGCACACAGGGGGTCGAGCAGTACTTC. This chain connects TRBV5-1 to TRBJ2-7; 8 positions match TRBD1. Germline loops: CDR1 SGHRS, CDR2 YFSETQ. The CDR3 extends over 12 amino acids. Germline trimming cut 4 bases from V and 6 bases from J; bases unmatched to any gene: 3. Looking up the rest from reference TRBV5-1 and TRBJ2-7 gives the full variable domain: KAGVTQTPRYLIKTRGQQVTLSCSPISGHRSVSWYQQTPGQGLQFLFEYFSETQRNKGNFPGRFSGRQFSNSRSEMNVSTLELGDSALYLCASSTQGVEQYFGPGTRLTVT.

The rearrangement uses TRBV20-1 and TRBJ2-7; D may be TRBD2 (7 bases). V lost 3 bases to trimming and J lost 2 bases, with 14 bases between them. Germline V gene lookup returns CDR1 DFQATT and CDR2 SNEGSKA (reference sequence). This CDR3 is built from 14 residues. For the CDR3, the DNA is TGCAGTGCTAGGGGGGGGGGGCGACCCTACGAGCAGTACTTC. Translation: CSARGGGRPYEQYF.

The chain has TRBV4-1 and TRBJ1-6, with 7 nucleotides matching TRBD1. V lost 5 bases to trimming and J lost 5 bases; unmatched junction nucleotides: 12. Germline V gives CDR1 MGHRA, CDR2 YSYEKL. The CDR3 is 17 residues long. The CDR3 is CASSSPLDRADNSPLHF. The CDR3 bases are TGCGCCAGCAGCTCACCCCTTGACAGGGCGGATAATTCACCCCTCCACTTT.